The rows below give T cell receptor beta chains drawn from one sample of a study of CD8 T cells in ankylosing spondylitis. TCRdb independently ran MiXCR on the 5' RACE reads; one entry per CDR3 protein. The repertoire holds approximately 540,000 distinct CDR3 sequences, over 9.5% seen once, with 6.8% in the top ten. Sequenced input: blood, either unsorted or a sorted T cell fraction (not recorded which). These receptors were obtained from a male donor with ankylosing spondylitis. CDR3s include the opening cysteine and the closing phenylalanine or tryptophan. The order of the fields is V gene, clone size, D gene, J gene, CDR3 DNA, CDR3 protein. A D gene is named only where the DNA matches it firmly. Clone size is shown for a subset of rows, as once, few, many or a class of expanded clone.

V gene: TRBV7-2
clone size: -
D gene: -
J gene: TRBJ1-5
CDR3 DNA: TGTGCCAGCAGCTTAGGGATAGGGGTCCAGCCCCAGCATTTT
CDR3 protein: CASSLGIGVQPQHF

V gene: TRBV9
clone size: -
D gene: -
J gene: TRBJ2-2
CDR3 DNA: TGTGCCAGCAGCGCCCTTAGGGCGGAAGTAGGGGAGCTGTTTTTT
CDR3 protein: CASSALRAEVGELFF

V gene: TRBV30
clone size: -
D gene: -
J gene: TRBJ1-1
CDR3 DNA: TGTGCCTGGAGAAAAAGAGTGGGGGCTGAAGCTTTCTTT
CDR3 protein: CAWRKRVGAEAFF

V gene: TRBV12-3/TRBV12-4
clone size: many
D gene: TRBD1
J gene: TRBJ1-5
CDR3 DNA: TGTGCCAGCAGTTTGGGGACAGGGGCCGGTAGGGGCGATCAGCCCCAGCATTTT
CDR3 protein: CASSLGTGAGRGDQPQHF

V gene: TRBV5-1
clone size: many
D gene: -
J gene: TRBJ1-1
CDR3 DNA: TGCGCCAGCAGCTTGTACGGGGGAGTGAACACTGAAGCTTTCTTT
CDR3 protein: CASSLYGGVNTEAFF

V gene: TRBV5-1
clone size: many
D gene: -
J gene: TRBJ1-1
CDR3 DNA: TGCGCCAGCAGCTGGAAAGGGATGAACACTGAAGCTTTCTTT
CDR3 protein: CASSWKGMNTEAFF

V gene: TRBV10-3
clone size: few
D gene: -
J gene: TRBJ1-3
CDR3 DNA: TGTGCCATCAGTGATGCGTCCTCTGGAAACACCATATATTTT
CDR3 protein: CAISDASSGNTIYF

V gene: TRBV20-1
clone size: few
D gene: TRBD2
J gene: TRBJ2-5
CDR3 DNA: TGCAGTGCTGGACGACTAGCGGTGTACCAAGAGACCCAGTACTTC
CDR3 protein: CSAGRLAVYQETQYF

V gene: TRBV18
clone size: few
D gene: -
J gene: TRBJ2-7
CDR3 DNA: TGTGCCAGCTCAGACCGCAGGGAGATAAACTACGAGCAGTACTTC
CDR3 protein: CASSDRREINYEQYF

V gene: TRBV7-6
clone size: -
D gene: -
J gene: TRBJ1-1
CDR3 DNA: TGTGCCAGCAGCCCCCAGGGGACTGAAGCTTTCTTT
CDR3 protein: CASSPQGTEAFF

V gene: TRBV6-1
clone size: few
D gene: -
J gene: TRBJ1-1
CDR3 DNA: TGTGCCAGCAGTGAGTGGACCACTGAAGCTTTCTTT
CDR3 protein: CASSEWTTEAFF

V gene: TRBV7-9
clone size: few
D gene: -
J gene: TRBJ2-7
CDR3 DNA: TGTGCCAGCGACTTGTCGGGCTCCTACGAGCAGTACTTC
CDR3 protein: CASDLSGSYEQYF

V gene: TRBV13
clone size: few
D gene: -
J gene: TRBJ2-7
CDR3 DNA: TGTGCCAGCAGCCCTACGGGCAGGACCAGCTCCTACGAGCAGTACTTC
CDR3 protein: CASSPTGRTSSYEQYF

V gene: TRBV19
clone size: -
D gene: -
J gene: TRBJ2-1
CDR3 DNA: TGTGCCAGTAGTAGAAAACAGGGTGCCTCCTACAATGAGCAGTTCTTC
CDR3 protein: CASSRKQGASYNEQFF

V gene: TRBV25-1
clone size: few
D gene: TRBD2
J gene: TRBJ2-1
CDR3 DNA: TGTGCCAGCAGTGAATGGTTCGGCGGGAGGGGGGGTGAGCAGTTCTTC
CDR3 protein: CASSEWFGGRGGEQFF